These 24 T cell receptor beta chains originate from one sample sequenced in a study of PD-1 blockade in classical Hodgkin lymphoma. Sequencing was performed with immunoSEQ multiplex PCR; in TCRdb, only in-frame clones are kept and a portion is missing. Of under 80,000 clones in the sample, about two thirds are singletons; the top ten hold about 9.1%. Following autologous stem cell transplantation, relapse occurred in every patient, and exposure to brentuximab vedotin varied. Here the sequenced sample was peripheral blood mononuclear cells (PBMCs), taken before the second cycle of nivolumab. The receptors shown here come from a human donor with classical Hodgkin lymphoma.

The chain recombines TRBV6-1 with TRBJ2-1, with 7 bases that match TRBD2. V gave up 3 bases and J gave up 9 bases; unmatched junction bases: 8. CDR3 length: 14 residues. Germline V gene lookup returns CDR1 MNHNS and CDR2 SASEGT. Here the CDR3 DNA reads TGTGCCAGCAGTGATTGGAAGGTAGCGGGTGAGCAGTTCTTC. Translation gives CASSDWKVAGEQFF.

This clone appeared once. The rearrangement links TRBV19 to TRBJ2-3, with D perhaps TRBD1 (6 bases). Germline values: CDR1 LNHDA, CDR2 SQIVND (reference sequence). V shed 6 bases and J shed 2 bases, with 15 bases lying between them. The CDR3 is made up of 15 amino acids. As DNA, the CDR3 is TGTGCCAGTAGCCCCAACCAGGGGCCCACAGATACGCAGTATTTT. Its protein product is CASSPNQGPTDTQYF.

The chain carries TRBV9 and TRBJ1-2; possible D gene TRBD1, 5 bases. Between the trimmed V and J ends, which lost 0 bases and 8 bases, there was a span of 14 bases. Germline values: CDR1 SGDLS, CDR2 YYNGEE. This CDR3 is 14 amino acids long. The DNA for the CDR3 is TGTGCCAGCAGCGTAGCTTTCTGGGGCTGGGGCTACACCTTC. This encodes CASSVAFWGWGYTF.

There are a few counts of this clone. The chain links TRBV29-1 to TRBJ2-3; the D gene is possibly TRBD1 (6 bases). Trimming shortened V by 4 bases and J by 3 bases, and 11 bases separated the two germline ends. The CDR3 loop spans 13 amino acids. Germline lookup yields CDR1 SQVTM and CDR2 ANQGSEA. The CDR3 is CSVGQGKTDTQYF. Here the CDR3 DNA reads TGCAGCGTTGGTCAGGGGAAGACAGATACGCAGTATTTT.

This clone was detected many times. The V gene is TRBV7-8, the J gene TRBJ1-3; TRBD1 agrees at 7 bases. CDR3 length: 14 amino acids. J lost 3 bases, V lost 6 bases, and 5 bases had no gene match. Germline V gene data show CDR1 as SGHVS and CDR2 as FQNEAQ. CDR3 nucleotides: TGTGCCAGCAGTAAGGACAGGCTTGGAAACACCATATATTTT. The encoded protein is CASSKDRLGNTIYF.

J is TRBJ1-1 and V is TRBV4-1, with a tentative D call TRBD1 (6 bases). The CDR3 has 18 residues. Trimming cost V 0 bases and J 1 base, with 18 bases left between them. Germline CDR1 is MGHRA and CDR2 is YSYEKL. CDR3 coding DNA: TGCGCCAGCAGCCAAGATATGGGGGGGGCAGCGGGGAACACTGAAGCTTTCTTT. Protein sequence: CASSQDMGGAAGNTEAFF.

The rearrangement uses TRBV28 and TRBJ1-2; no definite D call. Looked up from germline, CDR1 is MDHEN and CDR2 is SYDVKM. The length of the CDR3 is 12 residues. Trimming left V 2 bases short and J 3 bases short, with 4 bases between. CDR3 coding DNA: TGTGCCAGCAGTTTAGATGACTATGGCTACACCTTC. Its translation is CASSLDDYGYTF.

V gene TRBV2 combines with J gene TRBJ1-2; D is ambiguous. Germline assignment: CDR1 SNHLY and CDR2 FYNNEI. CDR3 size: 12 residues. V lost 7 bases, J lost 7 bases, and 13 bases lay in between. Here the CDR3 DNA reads TGTGCCAGCAATCCAAGGATCGGTGGCTACACCTTC. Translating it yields CASNPRIGGYTF.

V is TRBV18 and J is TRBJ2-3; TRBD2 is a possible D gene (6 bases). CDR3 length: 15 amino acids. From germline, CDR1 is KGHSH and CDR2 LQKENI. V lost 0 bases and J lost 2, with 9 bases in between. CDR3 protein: CASSPPSGLTDTQYF. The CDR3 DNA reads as TGTGCCAGCTCACCACCTAGCGGACTCACAGATACGCAGTATTTT.

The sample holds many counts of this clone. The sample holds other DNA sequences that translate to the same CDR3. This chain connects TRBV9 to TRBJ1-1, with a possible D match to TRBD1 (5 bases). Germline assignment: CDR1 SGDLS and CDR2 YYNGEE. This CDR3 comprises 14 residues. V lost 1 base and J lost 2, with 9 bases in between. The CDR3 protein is CASSVSGGNTEAFF. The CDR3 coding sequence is TGTGCCAGCAGCGTATCCGGGGGTAACACTGAAGCTTTCTTT.

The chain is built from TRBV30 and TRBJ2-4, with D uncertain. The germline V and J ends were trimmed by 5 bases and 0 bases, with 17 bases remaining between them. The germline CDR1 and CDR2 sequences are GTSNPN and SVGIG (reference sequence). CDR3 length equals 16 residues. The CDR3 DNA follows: TGTGCCTGGGGCGGCGGAGCCGTTTTAGCCAAAAACATTCAGTACTTC. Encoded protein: CAWGGGAVLAKNIQYF. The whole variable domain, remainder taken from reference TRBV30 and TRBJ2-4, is SQTIHQWPATLVQPVGSPLSLECTVEGTSNPNLYWYRQAAGRGLQLLFYSVGIGQISSEVPQNLSASRPQDRQFILSSKKLLLSDSGFYLCAWGGGAVLAKNIQYFGAGTRLSVL.

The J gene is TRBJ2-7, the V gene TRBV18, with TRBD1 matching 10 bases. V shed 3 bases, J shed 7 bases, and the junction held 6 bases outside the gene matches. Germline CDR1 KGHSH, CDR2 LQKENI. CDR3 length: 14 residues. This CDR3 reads CASSPLTGGREQYF. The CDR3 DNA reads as TGTGCCAGCTCACCCCTGACAGGGGGCAGGGAGCAGTACTTC.

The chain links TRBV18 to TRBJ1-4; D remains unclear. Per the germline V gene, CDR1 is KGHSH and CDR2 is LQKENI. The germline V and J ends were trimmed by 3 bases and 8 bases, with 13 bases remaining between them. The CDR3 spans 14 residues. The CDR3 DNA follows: TGTGCCAGCTCACCGGCCGGGATGAGGGAAAAACTGTTTTTT. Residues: CASSPAGMREKLFF.

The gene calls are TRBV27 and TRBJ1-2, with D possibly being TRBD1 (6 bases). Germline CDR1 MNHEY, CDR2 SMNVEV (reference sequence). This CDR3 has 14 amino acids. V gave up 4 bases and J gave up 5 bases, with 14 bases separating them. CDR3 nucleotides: TGTGCCAGCAGTTCTTCAACAGGGCTGTATGGCTACACCTTC. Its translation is CASSSSTGLYGYTF.

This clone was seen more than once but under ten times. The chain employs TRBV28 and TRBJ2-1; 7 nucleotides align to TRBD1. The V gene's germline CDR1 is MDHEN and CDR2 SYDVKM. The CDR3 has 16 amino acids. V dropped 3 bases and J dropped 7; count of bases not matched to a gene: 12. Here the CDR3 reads CASSLEATGNGNEQFF. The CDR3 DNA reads TGTGCCAGCAGTTTGGAGGCGACAGGGAATGGGAATGAGCAGTTCTTC.

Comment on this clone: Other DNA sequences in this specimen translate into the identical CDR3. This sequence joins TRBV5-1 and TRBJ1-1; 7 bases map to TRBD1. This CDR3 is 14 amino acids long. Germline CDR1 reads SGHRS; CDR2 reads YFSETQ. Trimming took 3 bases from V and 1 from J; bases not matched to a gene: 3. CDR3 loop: CASSSGQPNTEAFF. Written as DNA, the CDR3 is TGCGCCAGCAGCTCGGGACAGCCGAACACTGAAGCTTTCTTT.

The CDR3 spells CASTAGSYEQYF. CDR3 DNA: TGTGCCAGCACCGCGGGGAGCTACGAGCAGTACTTC. V usage is TRBV2 and J usage is TRBJ2-7; D possibly corresponds to TRBD2 (6 bases). Trimming removed 7 bases from V and 3 bases from J, with 10 bases in between. CDR1 is SNHLY, CDR2 FYNNEI, per germline. The CDR3 sequence is 12 residues long.

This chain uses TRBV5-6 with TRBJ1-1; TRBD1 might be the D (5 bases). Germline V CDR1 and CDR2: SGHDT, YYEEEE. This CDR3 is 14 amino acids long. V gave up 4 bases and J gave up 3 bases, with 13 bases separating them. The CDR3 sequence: CASSPPGIHTEAFF. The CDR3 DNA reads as TGTGCCAGCAGCCCGCCAGGGATTCACACTGAAGCTTTCTTT.

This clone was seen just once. CDR3 region: CAWSVWTGQSNQPQHF. The CDR3, as DNA: TGTGCCTGGAGTGTATGGACGGGACAGAGCAATCAGCCCCAGCATTTT. The chain combines TRBV30 with TRBJ1-5; 7 bases fit TRBD1. Germline CDR1 and CDR2: GTSNPN and SVGIG (reference sequence). CDR3 length: 16 amino acids. V lost 0 bases and J lost 1; bases outside the gene matches: 6. The entire variable domain, with the rest obtained from reference TRBV30 and TRBJ1-5, is as follows: SQTIHQWPATLVQPVGSPLSLECTVEGTSNPNLYWYRQAAGRGLQLLFYSVGIGQISSEVPQNLSASRPQDRQFILSSKKLLLSDSGFYLCAWSVWTGQSNQPQHFGDGTRLSIL.

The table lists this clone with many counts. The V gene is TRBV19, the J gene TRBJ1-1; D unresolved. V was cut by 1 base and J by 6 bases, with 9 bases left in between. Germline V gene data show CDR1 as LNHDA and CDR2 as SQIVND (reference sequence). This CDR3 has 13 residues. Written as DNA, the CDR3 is TGTGCCAGTAGTATAGGCAGGACCCCTGAAGCTTTCTTT. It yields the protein CASSIGRTPEAFF.

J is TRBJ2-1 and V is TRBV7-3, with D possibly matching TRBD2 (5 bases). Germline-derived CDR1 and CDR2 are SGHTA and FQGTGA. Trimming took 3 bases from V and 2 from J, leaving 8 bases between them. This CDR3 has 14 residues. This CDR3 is CASSLTGAYNEQFF. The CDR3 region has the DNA TGTGCCAGCAGCTTGACCGGGGCCTACAATGAGCAGTTCTTC.

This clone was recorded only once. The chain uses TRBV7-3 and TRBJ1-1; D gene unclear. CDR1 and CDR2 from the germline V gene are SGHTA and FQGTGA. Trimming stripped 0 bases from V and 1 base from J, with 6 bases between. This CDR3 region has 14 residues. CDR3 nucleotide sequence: TGTGCCAGCAGCTTAACCACAGCGAACACTGAAGCTTTCTTT. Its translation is CASSLTTANTEAFF.

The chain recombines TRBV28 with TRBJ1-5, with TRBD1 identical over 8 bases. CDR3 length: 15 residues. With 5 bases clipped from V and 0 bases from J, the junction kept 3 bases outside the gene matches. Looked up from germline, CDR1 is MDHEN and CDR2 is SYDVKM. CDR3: CASSARGPSNQPQHF. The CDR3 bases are TGTGCCAGCAGTGCCAGGGGGCCTAGCAATCAGCCCCAGCATTTT.

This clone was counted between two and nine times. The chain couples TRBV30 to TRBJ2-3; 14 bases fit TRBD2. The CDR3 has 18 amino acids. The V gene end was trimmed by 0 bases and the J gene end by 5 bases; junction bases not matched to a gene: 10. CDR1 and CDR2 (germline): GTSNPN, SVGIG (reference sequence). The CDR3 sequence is CAWSVPRLAGGPKDTQYF. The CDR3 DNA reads TGTGCCTGGAGTGTCCCCAGACTAGCGGGAGGGCCGAAAGATACGCAGTATTTT.